What follows are 21 T cell receptor beta chains derived from one specimen sequenced in a study of CD8 T cells in Susac syndrome. Reverse transcription used about 0.45 to 1 ug RNA and random hexamers. TCRdb passed the immunoSEQ multiplex PCR reads through MiXCR, listing each CDR3 protein once. This repertoire shows about 150,000 distinct CDR3 sequences, about 91% found once; its top ten account for 0.08%. Sequenced input: CD4+ T cells from PBMCs. The receptors originated from a human donor in good health.

In DNA form, the CDR3 reads TGTGCCAGCAGTCCCTCCGGGACTAGGGCGTACGAGCAGTACTTC. Its protein is CASSPSGTRAYEQYF. This rearrangement joins TRBV12-3 or TRBV12-4 to TRBJ2-7; TRBD2 agrees at 8 bases. J lost 4 bases, V lost 5 bases, and 10 bases had no gene match. CDR3 length equals 15 residues.

The J gene is TRBJ2-1, the V gene TRBV20-1, with D unclear. V dropped 3 bases and J dropped 6 bases, with 3 bases sitting between them. Germline V gene data show CDR1 as DFQATT and CDR2 as SNEGSKA (reference sequence). The CDR3 runs 10 residues. DNA of the CDR3: TGCAGTGCTAGCGCCAATGAGCAGTTCTTC. Protein product: CSASANEQFF.

The rearrangement uses TRBV20-1 and TRBJ2-7, with TRBD1 identical over 9 bases. Trimming took 3 bases from V and 5 from J; bases not matched to a gene: 5. This CDR3 has 13 amino acids. Per germline, CDR1 DFQATT and CDR2 SNEGSKA (reference sequence). CDR3 sequence reads: CSARGQGINEQYF. CDR3 bases: TGCAGTGCTAGGGGACAGGGCATCAACGAGCAGTACTTC.

V is TRBV9 and J is TRBJ1-1, with 7 positions matching TRBD1. The CDR3 runs 12 residues. Germline V CDR1 and CDR2: SGDLS, YYNGEE. V was clipped by 0 bases and J by 11 bases; unmatched bases: 4. CDR3 residues: CASSVGRGEAFF. CDR3 DNA: TGTGCCAGCAGCGTAGGCAGGGGGGAGGCTTTCTTT. The whole variable domain, filled in from reference TRBV9 and TRBJ1-1, reads DSGVTQTPKHLITATGQRVTLRCSPRSGDLSVYWYQQSLDQGLQFLIQYYNGEERAKGNILERFSAQQFPDLHSELNLSSLELGDSALYFCASSVGRGEAFFGQGTRLTVV.

The gene calls are TRBV30 and TRBJ1-5; 10 nucleotides match TRBD1. This CDR3 region has 16 residues. Losses at the gene ends were 2 bases for V and 6 bases for J; bases not matched to a gene: 10. The V gene's germline CDR1 is GTSNPN and CDR2 SVGIG (reference sequence). The CDR3 DNA reads TGTGCCTGGAGTTCGCCGGACAGGGGGAGGGGTCAGCCCCAGCATTTT. Amino acid sequence: CAWSSPDRGRGQPQHF.

V and J are TRBV10-3 and TRBJ1-3; 8 bases line up with TRBD1. Germline V gene sequence: CDR1 ENHRY, CDR2 SYGVKD. The CDR3 is 13 residues long. After removal of 6 bases from V and 3 bases from J, the junction contained 1 base not matched to a gene. The CDR3 loop is CAIRGQVGNTIYF. The CDR3 coding sequence is TGTGCCATCAGGGGACAGGTTGGAAACACCATATATTTT.

V and J are TRBV2 and TRBJ1-1; 7 bases align to TRBD1. The V segment lost 7 bases and the J segment 1 base; nucleotides outside the gene matches: 6. The CDR3 contains 14 residues. Germline loops: CDR1 SNHLY, CDR2 FYNNEI. This CDR3 is CASILTGTNTEAFF. CDR3 nucleotide sequence: TGTGCCAGCATTCTGACAGGGACGAACACTGAAGCTTTCTTT. The full variable domain, with the rest looked up from reference TRBV2 and TRBJ1-1, is EPEVTQTPSHQVTQMGQEVILRCVPISNHLYFYWYRQILGQKVEFLVSFYNNEISEKSEIFDDQFSVERPDGSNFTLKIRSTKLEDSAMYFCASILTGTNTEAFFGQGTRLTVV.

The chain employs TRBV29-1 and TRBJ2-7; 16 nucleotides align to TRBD2. CDR1 and CDR2 from the germline V gene are SQVTM and ANQGSEA. The CDR3 totals 14 residues. J was trimmed by 4 bases and V by 6 bases; bases with no gene match: 3. CDR3 DNA sequence: TGCAGCGTGGGGACTAGCGGGAGGGTTTACGAGCAGTACTTC. This codes for CSVGTSGRVYEQYF.

The J gene is TRBJ2-1, the V gene TRBV7-6, with no clear D. Germline values: CDR1 SGHVS, CDR2 FNYEAQ. The V end was cut by 1 base, the J end by 1 base, with 11 bases between. The CDR3 runs 16 residues. CDR3 sequence reads: CASSLGRSPSYNEQFF. The CDR3 DNA reads as TGTGCCAGCAGCTTAGGCAGGTCGCCGTCCTACAATGAGCAGTTCTTC. Together with reference TRBV7-6 and TRBJ2-1, the CDR3 gives the full variable domain: GAGVSQSPRYKVTKRGQDVALRCDPISGHVSLYWYRQALGQGPEFLTYFNYEAQQDKSGLPNDRFSAERPEGSISTLTIQRTEQRDSAMYRCASSLGRSPSYNEQFFGPGTRLTVL.

The rearrangement links TRBV12-3 or TRBV12-4 to TRBJ2-7; TRBD1 agrees at 7 bases. V dropped 6 bases and J dropped 3; count of bases not matched to a gene: 5. This CDR3 is built from 13 residues. CDR3 loop: CASSRDRVYEQYF. CDR3 nucleotides: TGTGCCAGCAGCCGGGACAGAGTCTACGAGCAGTACTTC.

The chain couples TRBV29-1 to TRBJ2-1, with D hard to call. The germline V gene encodes CDR1 SQVTM and CDR2 ANQGSEA. The CDR3 totals 13 residues. V was cut by 3 bases and J by 8 bases, with 14 bases left in between. CDR3 nucleotide sequence: TGCAGCGTTGAGCTATTTATTGGGGATGAGCAGTTCTTC. The encoded protein is CSVELFIGDEQFF.

The rearrangement uses TRBV9 and TRBJ2-1; TRBD2 aligns across 13 bases. With V trimmed by 2 bases and J by 7 bases, 3 bases remained unmatched. The V gene's germline CDR1 is SGDLS and CDR2 YYNGEE. This CDR3 is built from 15 residues. DNA for the CDR3: TGTGCCAGCAGCGTCACTAGCGGGGGGGCTAATGAGCAGTTCTTC. Amino acids: CASSVTSGGANEQFF. The whole variable domain, remainder taken from reference TRBV9 and TRBJ2-1, is DSGVTQTPKHLITATGQRVTLRCSPRSGDLSVYWYQQSLDQGLQFLIQYYNGEERAKGNILERFSAQQFPDLHSELNLSSLELGDSALYFCASSVTSGGANEQFFGPGTRLTVL.

The V gene is TRBV7-9, the J gene TRBJ1-4; D unresolved. Trimming removed 4 bases at V and 7 bases at J, with 10 bases between. This CDR3 has 13 amino acids. In germline, CDR1 is SEHNR, CDR2 FQNEAQ (reference sequence). The CDR3 sequence is CASSSRRAEKLFF. The CDR3 DNA is TGTGCCAGCAGCTCCAGACGGGCTGAAAAACTGTTTTTT.

The rearrangement uses TRBV2 and TRBJ2-5; D is unclear. This CDR3 is built from 13 residues. CDR1 is SNHLY and CDR2 is FYNNEI in the germline V gene. The V end was cut by 0 bases, the J end by 3 bases, with 5 bases between. The CDR3 nucleotides are TGTGCCAGCAGTGAAGCACGGGAAGAGACCCAGTACTTC. It yields the protein CASSEAREETQYF. Full variable domain (missing parts from reference TRBV2 and TRBJ2-5): EPEVTQTPSHQVTQMGQEVILRCVPISNHLYFYWYRQILGQKVEFLVSFYNNEISEKSEIFDDQFSVERPDGSNFTLKIRSTKLEDSAMYFCASSEAREETQYFGPGTRLLVL.

This rearrangement joins TRBV24-1 to TRBJ2-1; D ambiguous. CDR3 length: 13 residues. Germline V gives CDR1 KGHDR, CDR2 SFDVKD. V shed 3 bases and J shed 9 bases, with 11 bases lying between them. The CDR3 DNA reads TGTGCCACCAGTGATATTCCGCGGAGTGAGCAGTTCTTC. This encodes CATSDIPRSEQFF.

The V call is TRBV28, the J call TRBJ2-7; D unclear. V lost 8 bases to trimming and J lost 7 bases, with 12 bases between them. CDR1 and CDR2 (germline): MDHEN, SYDVKM. The CDR3 is 11 amino acids. The CDR3 nucleotides are TGTGCCAGCTACTATCAAGGGGAGCAGTACTTC. Its protein product is CASYYQGEQYF. The variable domain in full, completed from reference TRBV28 and TRBJ2-7, reads DVKVTQSSRYLVKRTGEKVFLECVQDMDHENMFWYRQDPGLGLRLIYFSYDVKMKEKGDIPEGYSVSREKKERFSLILESASTNQTSMYLCASYYQGEQYFGPGTRLTVT.

CDR3 nucleotide sequence: TGTGCCAGCAGTTCCCGGGACGGCCGCACAGATACGCAGTATTTT. Its translation: CASSSRDGRTDTQYF. The chain links TRBV2 to TRBJ2-3; D possibly uses TRBD1 or TRBD2 (5 bases each). The V gene's germline CDR1 is SNHLY and CDR2 FYNNEI. With 5 bases removed from V and 1 base from J, the gap between germline ends came to 13 bases. This CDR3 spans 15 amino acids.

V is TRBV30 and J is TRBJ1-1, with D possibly TRBD1 on 5 matching bases. V was pared by 5 bases and J by 0 bases, with 16 bases between. Germline CDR1 is GTSNPN and CDR2 is SVGIG (reference sequence). The CDR3 has 15 amino acids. DNA of the CDR3: TGTGCCTGGCAACGAGGGGACTTACTGAACACTGAAGCTTTCTTT. Translated: CAWQRGDLLNTEAFF.

This chain connects TRBV7-9 to TRBJ2-1, with D tentatively TRBD2 (7 bases). This CDR3 is 16 amino acids long. Germline V CDR1 and CDR2: SEHNR, FQNEAQ (reference sequence). Trimming took 1 base from V and 4 from J, leaving 14 bases between them. CDR3 sequence reads: CASSLDSGGPYNEQFF. CDR3 sequence (DNA): TGTGCCAGCAGCTTAGACTCGGGGGGCCCTTACAATGAGCAGTTCTTC.

The rearrangement uses TRBV27 and TRBJ1-6; no firm D call. Per germline, CDR1 MNHEY and CDR2 SMNVEV (reference sequence). This CDR3 has 14 amino acids. The V gene lost 3 bases and the J gene lost 2 bases, with 5 bases spanning the gap. The CDR3 sequence is CASSFRPYNSPLHF. In DNA, the CDR3 is TGTGCCAGCAGTTTTCGCCCCTATAATTCACCCCTCCACTTT.

This CDR3 reads CASSLDEQNPEAFF. DNA of the CDR3: TGTGCCAGCAGCTTAGACGAGCAGAACCCGGAAGCTTTCTTT. The chain couples TRBV7-6 to TRBJ1-1; D ambiguous. V lost 1 base and J lost 8, with 14 bases in between. Germline V gene data show CDR1 as SGHVS and CDR2 as FNYEAQ. The CDR3 covers 14 residues.